Listed here is a single T cell receptor (beta chain). The source of the sample is a study of control samples from healthy donors and cancer patients. The V end was cut by 1 base, the J end by 6 bases, with 13 bases between. The germline V gene has CDR1 MNHNS and CDR2 SASEGT. CDR3 length equals 15 residues. Method: immunoSEQ multiplex PCR; TCRdb's copy keeps in-frame clones and lacks some. The table lists around 180,000 clones, about 86% of them singletons, with around 5% in the top ten. The J gene is TRBJ1-5, the V gene TRBV6-1, with D possibly being TRBD1 (5 bases). The receptor was isolated from a woman younger than 45 in good health. The specimen sequenced was blood. The chain's CDR3 is CASSEERGPSQPQHF. CDR3 DNA: TGTGCCAGCAGTGAAGAAAGGGGTCCGAGTCAGCCCCAGCATTTT.